Sequencing of this T cell receptor beta chain was carried out in a study of low-dose radiotherapy and immunotherapy resistance in tumors. Study overall: Dosing of intravenous cyclophosphamide at 200 mg/m2 occurred every two weeks and took place one day prior to radiation and immunotherapy. Daily intake of oral aspirin 300 mg by patients lasted four cycles and began on cycle 1 day 1.

This clonotype was recorded many times. The CDR3 is 14 residues long. From germline, CDR1 is GTSNPN and CDR2 SVGIG (reference sequence). Trimming cost V 1 base and J 1 base, with 9 bases left between them. The sample's time point: before trial treatment. The treatment that donors received included nivolumab, ipilimumab, aspirin, low-dose cyclophosphamide and low-dose radiotherapy. Eligibility required advanced solid tumors lacking tumor-infiltrating lymphocytes. First-strand cDNA used TRAV- and TRBV-specific primers, covering alpha and beta chains. Amplification, which lasted around 22 PCR cycles, used a constant-region primer and V-primer adapter to amplify TCRs. TCRdb reanalysed the reads using MiXCR and keeps one entry per CDR3 protein. The sample holds 85,000 to 95,000 distinct CDR3 sequences; 9.4% are singletons and the top ten take around 0.98%.

The rearrangement joins TRBV30 to TRBJ2-3, with no clear D. This TCR was sampled from a male donor with prostate cancer. The sequences come from PBMCs, collected before treatment. This chain's CDR3 is CAWSEWRGTDTQYF. CDR3 coding DNA: TGTGCCTGGAGTGAATGGAGAGGCACAGATACGCAGTATTTT.